The 10 T cell receptor beta chains below were found in one sample sequenced in a study of control samples from healthy donors and cancer patients. The table came from immunoSEQ multiplex PCR; TCRdb's copy has only in-frame clones and leaves some out. The repertoire holds 130,000 or so clones, with roughly 89% as singletons. Specimen: PBMCs. The receptors were gathered from a man aged 45 to 65 with head and neck cancer.

The chain links TRBV7-2 to TRBJ2-1; a possible D gene is TRBD1 (6 bases). The CDR3 is made up of 14 amino acids. Germline V gene data show CDR1 as SGHTA and CDR2 as FQGNSA. V lost 9 bases and J lost 8, with 20 bases in between. The CDR3 DNA sequence: TGTGCCAGTACCGGACAGCCTTTCTTCGATGAGCAGTTCTTC. Its translation: CASTGQPFFDEQFF.

The chain is built from TRBV5-1 and TRBJ2-7; tentatively, D is TRBD1 (6 bases). V was clipped by 4 bases and J by 7 bases, with 21 bases between them. From germline, CDR1 is SGHRS and CDR2 YFSETQ. CDR3 length equals 15 residues. CDR3: CASSIQGRAYGEQYF. Here the CDR3 DNA reads TGCGCCAGCAGCATACAGGGAAGGGCCTACGGGGAGCAGTACTTC.

V usage is TRBV3-1 (or the pseudogene TRBV3-2) and J usage is TRBJ1-1, with no clear D. There are 14 residues in the CDR3. CDR1 and CDR2 (germline): LGHDT, YNNKEL (reference sequence). The V and J ends lost 6 bases and 1 base respectively, with 12 bases between them. This chain's CDR3 is CASSLGQANTEAFF. Written as DNA, the CDR3 is TGTGCCAGCAGTCTTGGGCAGGCGAACACTGAAGCTTTCTTT.

For this clone: One junction end does not reproduce the germline sequence, and a read error may be involved. The V call is TRBV6-1, the J call TRBJ1-3, with 9 bases aligning to TRBD1. Germline-derived CDR1 and CDR2 are MNHNS and SASEGT. The CDR3 is made up of 16 amino acids. CDR3 DNA: TGTGCCAGCAGTAAAGCCGGGACAGGGACTGGAAACACCATATATTTT. Protein product: CASSKAGTGTGNTIYF.

This chain uses TRBV20-1 with TRBJ2-7; perhaps TRBD2 as D (5 bases). The CDR3 is made up of 11 amino acids. The V end was cut by 3 bases, the J end by 2 bases, with 5 bases between. CDR1 and CDR2 (germline): DFQATT, SNEGSKA (reference sequence). CDR3 sequence reads: CSAREAYEQYF. The CDR3 coding sequence is TGCAGTGCTAGGGAGGCCTACGAGCAGTACTTC.

This chain uses TRBV12-3 or TRBV12-4 with TRBJ1-5, with D unresolved. The V end lost 6 bases, the J end lost 5 bases, and 8 bases lay between the germline ends. The CDR3 consists of 12 residues. This CDR3 is CASSFSYQPQHF. For the CDR3, the DNA is TGTGCCAGCAGCTTCTCCTATCAGCCCCAGCATTTT.

The chain carries TRBV24-1 and TRBJ2-2; D is perhaps TRBD1 or TRBD2 (5 bases each). The V gene's germline CDR1 is KGHDR and CDR2 SFDVKD. This CDR3 is built from 17 residues. V was trimmed by 3 bases and J by 1 base, leaving 14 bases between them. The CDR3 bases are TGTGCCACCAGTGATCCGACCGGGACGGGGAACACCGGGGAGCTGTTTTTT. Its protein is CATSDPTGTGNTGELFF.

Of note for this clone: This same CDR3 is encoded by further DNA sequences in the sample. The V and J genes are TRBV5-1 and TRBJ1-1; D is unresolved. This CDR3 is 13 amino acids long. Germline lookup yields CDR1 SGHRS and CDR2 YFSETQ. The V end was cut by 2 bases, the J end by 1 base, with 6 bases between. The CDR3: CASSLAGNTEAFF. CDR3 bases: TGCGCCAGCAGCTTAGCGGGGAACACTGAAGCTTTCTTT. Based on the CDR3 plus reference TRBV5-1 and TRBJ1-1, the full variable domain is KAGVTQTPRYLIKTRGQQVTLSCSPISGHRSVSWYQQTPGQGLQFLFEYFSETQRNKGNFPGRFSGRQFSNSRSEMNVSTLELGDSALYLCASSLAGNTEAFFGQGTRLTVV.

V gene TRBV28 combines with J gene TRBJ1-4; tentatively, D is TRBD1 (5 bases). V lost 6 bases to trimming and J lost 14 bases, with 34 bases between them. The CDR3 covers 18 residues. Germline V gene lookup returns CDR1 MDHEN and CDR2 SYDVKM. The DNA for the CDR3 is TGTGCCAGCAGACGTTCTAACTTAGTCCGGGACGTAGAGAAAATTCTGTTTTTT. Translation: CASRRSNLVRDVEKILFF.

The rearrangement joins TRBV11-2 to TRBJ2-1; TRBD2 matches at 10 bases. Germline loops: CDR1 SGHAT, CDR2 FQNNGV. V dropped 0 bases and J dropped 7; count of bases not matched to a gene: 6. The CDR3 consists of 16 residues. The CDR3 sequence is CASSLEASGSRNEQFF. The DNA for the CDR3 is TGTGCCAGCAGCTTAGAGGCTAGCGGGAGTAGAAATGAGCAGTTCTTC. Drawing the rest from reference TRBV11-2 and TRBJ2-1, the complete variable domain is EAGVAQSPRYKIIEKRQSVAFWCNPISGHATLYWYQQILGQGPKLLIQFQNNGVVDDSQLPKDRFSAERLKGVDSTLKIQPAKLEDSAVYLCASSLEASGSRNEQFFGPGTRLTVL.